What follows are 32 T cell receptor beta chains derived from one specimen sequenced in a study of blood T cell repertoires in COVID-19. Only in-frame clones appear in the TCRdb table, and some are missing; sequencing was by immunoSEQ multiplex PCR. The repertoire holds approximately 96,000 clones, with roughly 88% as singletons. The sequenced material came from peripheral blood. The receptors stem from an elderly woman with acute or convalescent COVID-19.

The J gene is TRBJ1-1, the V gene TRBV21-1; no check of the table's D call, TRBD1, against the DNA was made. TRBV21-1 is reported as a pseudogene. This CDR3 has 17 residues. The CDR3 loop is CASHHPGTGGGNTEAFF. As DNA, the CDR3 is TGTGCCAGCCACCACCCCGGGACAGGGGGAGGGAACACTGAAGCTTTCTTT.

The rearrangement links TRBV28 to TRBJ1-5, with D unresolved. The CDR3 loop spans 12 amino acids. Germline CDR1 reads MDHEN; CDR2 reads SYDVKM. V lost 7 bases, J lost 3 bases, and 7 bases lay in between. The CDR3 DNA follows: TGTGCCAGCAATTGGGCCAATCAGCCCCAGCATTTT. Its protein is CASNWANQPQHF.

The V and J genes are TRBV6-2 or TRBV6-3 and TRBJ2-1, with TRBD1 matching 7 bases. J lost 8 bases, V lost 5 bases, and 9 bases had no gene match. This CDR3 is 14 amino acids long. Germline V lookup: CDR1 MNHEY, CDR2 SVGEGT. The CDR3 spells CASSLRQGLHEQFF. The CDR3 DNA reads TGTGCCAGCAGTCTTCGACAGGGTCTGCATGAGCAGTTCTTC.

This clone was observed a handful of times. The chain couples TRBV5-1 to TRBJ1-5; 9 bases map to TRBD1. The CDR3 contains 17 residues. The V gene end was trimmed by 0 bases and the J gene end by 1 base; junction bases not matched to a gene: 5. CDR1 is SGHRS and CDR2 is YFSETQ in the germline V gene. The CDR3 sequence: CASSLVRDRDSNQPQHF. The CDR3 DNA reads as TGCGCCAGCAGCTTGGTGCGGGACAGGGACAGCAATCAGCCCCAGCATTTT.

The J gene is TRBJ2-7, the V gene TRBV18, with 8 bases aligning to TRBD2. CDR1 is KGHSH and CDR2 is LQKENI in the germline V gene. With 6 bases clipped from V and 2 bases from J, the junction kept 9 bases outside the gene matches. CDR3 size: 15 residues. CDR3 in amino acids: CASSDFSGAAYEQYF. In DNA form, the CDR3 reads TGTGCCAGCTCCGATTTTAGCGGGGCCGCCTACGAGCAGTACTTC.

This clone was picked up a small number of times. The chain couples TRBV25-1 to TRBJ2-1; possible D gene TRBD2, 6 bases. The CDR3 spans 15 residues. The germline V gene encodes CDR1 MGHDK and CDR2 SYGVNS. V lost 1 base, J lost 9 bases, and 16 bases lay in between. CDR3 bases: TGTGCCAGCAGTGAATCGGGCGGGGCGCACAGTGAGCAGTTCTTC. This encodes CASSESGGAHSEQFF.

Comment on this clone: Its ends do not fully match the called genes, so a read error is possible. This chain uses TRBV25-1 with TRBJ2-3; weak D call: TRBD2 (5 bases). From germline, CDR1 is MGHDK and CDR2 SYGVNS. CDR3 length: 12 amino acids. The CDR3 sequence is CASSDWTDYLHF. The DNA for the CDR3 is TGTGCCAGCAGTGATTGGACTGACTACTTGCATTTT.

The rearrangement joins TRBV7-8 to TRBJ1-1; a weak D match, TRBD1 (5 bases). Germline loops: CDR1 SGHVS, CDR2 FQNEAQ. The V end was cut by 1 base, the J end by 7 bases, with 10 bases between. The CDR3 is made up of 13 amino acids. The DNA of the CDR3 is TGTGCCAGCAGCTTAGGTTATGACAGTGAAGCTTTCTTT. Translating gives CASSLGYDSEAFF.

The chain combines TRBV6-6 with TRBJ1-5; TRBD1 might be the D (5 bases). This CDR3 contains 14 residues. Germline V gene data show CDR1 as MNHNY and CDR2 as SVGAGI (reference sequence). V gave up 5 bases and J gave up 5 bases, with 13 bases separating them. The DNA for the CDR3 is TGTGCCAGCAGTGCTCAGGGATTCGATCAGCCCCAGCATTTT. Amino acids: CASSAQGFDQPQHF.

This clone was found a few times. The chain combines TRBV6-5 with TRBJ1-1, with D perhaps TRBD1 (5 bases). Germline CDR1 and CDR2: MNHEY and SVGAGI. Trimming took 7 bases from V and 1 from J, leaving 13 bases between them. The CDR3 loop spans 14 amino acids. CDR3 DNA sequence: TGTGCCAGCACTTTACGGGGGGGGAACACTGAAGCTTTCTTT. This gives the protein CASTLRGGNTEAFF.

The chain has TRBV7-2 and TRBJ1-4; D call uncertain. The CDR3 has 13 residues. V shed 0 bases and J shed 7 bases, with 6 bases lying between them. Per germline, CDR1 SGHTA and CDR2 FQGNSA. CDR3 bases: TGTGCCAGCAGCTTAGCCTATTCTGAAAAACTGTTTTTT. This gives the protein CASSLAYSEKLFF.

The chain has TRBV15 and TRBJ2-7, with 7 bases aligning to TRBD2. Per germline, CDR1 LNHNV and CDR2 YYDKDF (reference sequence). The junction had 5 bases not matched to a gene; V was cut back by 0 bases and J by 3 bases. The CDR3 runs 15 residues. CDR3 residues: CATSRDSGGYYEQYF. DNA of the CDR3: TGTGCCACCAGCAGAGATTCGGGGGGTTACTACGAGCAGTACTTC.

This clone was recorded only once. The genes are TRBV7-8 and TRBJ1-3; TRBD1 matches at 9 bases. J was trimmed by 2 bases and V by 5 bases; bases with no gene match: 10. This CDR3 is 17 amino acids long. CDR1 and CDR2 from the germline V gene are SGHVS and FQNEAQ. This CDR3 is CASSPTTGGIAGNTIYF. As DNA, the CDR3 is TGTGCCAGCAGCCCGACAACAGGGGGCATCGCTGGAAACACCATATATTTT.

J is TRBJ1-1 and V is TRBV13; D is uncertain. Germline assignment: CDR1 PRHDT and CDR2 FYEKMQ (reference sequence). Deletions cut 5 bases from V and 1 base from J, with 5 bases between. The CDR3 length is 12 residues. CDR3 protein: CASSRQNTEAFF. In DNA, the CDR3 is TGTGCCAGCAGCCGACAGAACACTGAAGCTTTCTTT.

This chain connects TRBV7-2 to TRBJ2-7; 11 bases map to TRBD2. From germline, CDR1 is SGHTA and CDR2 FQGNSA. This CDR3 region has 16 residues. The V segment lost 5 bases and the J segment 3 bases; nucleotides outside the gene matches: 9. This CDR3 is CASSPSRLAGHYEQYF. The CDR3 nucleotides read TGTGCCAGCAGCCCATCCCGACTAGCGGGGCACTACGAGCAGTACTTC.

V usage is TRBV11-2 and J usage is TRBJ1-1, with 9 positions matching TRBD1. The CDR3 totals 15 residues. V shed 1 base, J shed 6 bases, and the junction held 6 bases outside the gene matches. Germline V lookup: CDR1 SGHAT, CDR2 FQNNGV. CDR3: CASSLGIWTGAEAFF. The CDR3 nucleotides read TGTGCCAGCAGCTTAGGTATCTGGACAGGGGCTGAAGCTTTCTTT.

This chain connects TRBV4-3 to TRBJ1-6, with no clear D. This CDR3 has 18 residues. Trimming took 0 bases from V and 0 from J, leaving 12 bases between them. In germline, CDR1 is LGHNA, CDR2 YSLEER. The CDR3, as DNA: TGCGCCAGCAGCCAAGATCTCCAGGCCAGCTCCTATAATTCACCCCTCCACTTT. This sequence encodes CASSQDLQASSYNSPLHF.

The sample holds a few counts of this clone. This chain connects TRBV30 to TRBJ1-5; D remains unclear. The V end lost 1 base, the J end lost 1 base, and 20 bases lay between the germline ends. This CDR3 has 18 residues. From germline, CDR1 is GTSNPN and CDR2 SVGIG (reference sequence). This CDR3 is CAWSGNLFRAGSNQPQHF. CDR3 sequence (DNA): TGTGCCTGGAGTGGCAACCTATTCCGGGCGGGCAGCAATCAGCCCCAGCATTTT.

This chain joins TRBV13 and TRBJ1-1; D unclear. The V end lost 2 bases, the J end lost 4 bases, and 11 bases lay between the germline ends. Germline assignment: CDR1 PRHDT and CDR2 FYEKMQ (reference sequence). This CDR3 is built from 14 residues. CDR3 DNA: TGTGCCAGCAGCTTACTGGCAGAATTCACTGAAGCTTTCTTT. It translates to CASSLLAEFTEAFF.

The J gene is TRBJ2-2, the V gene TRBV7-8; 9 bases match TRBD1. V lost 2 bases and J lost 7; bases outside the gene matches: 5. CDR3 length: 15 amino acids. Germline assignment: CDR1 SGHVS and CDR2 FQNEAQ. CDR3 residues: CASSLIQGAVGELFF. CDR3 sequence (DNA): TGTGCCAGCAGCTTAATACAGGGGGCGGTCGGGGAGCTGTTTTTT.

This chain uses TRBV7-3 with TRBJ2-1; no firm D call. Deletions cut 0 bases from V and 0 bases from J, with 12 bases between. There are 17 residues in the CDR3. Germline V gene sequence: CDR1 SGHTA, CDR2 FQGTGA. The CDR3 is CASSLTVDKSSYNEQFF. The CDR3 bases are TGTGCCAGCAGCTTAACAGTCGACAAGAGCTCCTACAATGAGCAGTTCTTC.

The J gene is TRBJ2-1, the V gene TRBV27; D gene unclear. This CDR3 spans 15 amino acids. Trimming shortened V by 5 bases and J by 2 bases, and 13 bases separated the two germline ends. CDR1 and CDR2 from the germline V gene are MNHEY and SMNVEV (reference sequence). The CDR3 sequence: CASSRGPLTYNEQFF. The CDR3 nucleotides read TGTGCCAGCAGTCGAGGTCCCCTTACCTACAATGAGCAGTTCTTC.

J is TRBJ1-5 and V is TRBV6-5; D is perhaps TRBD1 (5 bases). The V gene lost 5 bases and the J gene lost 6 bases, with 17 bases spanning the gap. The CDR3 runs to 15 residues. Germline V gene sequence: CDR1 MNHEY, CDR2 SVGAGI. Here the CDR3 reads CASSKFDSNSQPQHF. The CDR3 DNA reads as TGTGCCAGCAGTAAATTTGACAGTAATAGTCAGCCCCAGCATTTT.

This chain uses TRBV4-1 with TRBJ2-3, with 9 bases lining up with TRBD2. This CDR3 region has 16 residues. Germline V gene lookup returns CDR1 MGHRA and CDR2 YSYEKL. Trimming removed 4 bases from V and 5 bases from J; junction bases left unmatched: 10. The CDR3 DNA is TGCGCCAGCAGCCCCTGGGGTAGCGGGAGACGAGATACGCAGTATTTT. Protein sequence: CASSPWGSGRRDTQYF.

This rearrangement joins TRBV11-2 to TRBJ2-3, with D possibly matching TRBD1 (5 bases). This CDR3 is 13 amino acids long. The germline CDR1 and CDR2 sequences are SGHAT and FQNNGV. The V and J ends lost 1 base and 4 bases respectively, with 6 bases between them. The chain's CDR3 is CASSLAGPDTQYF. The CDR3 DNA follows: TGTGCCAGCAGCTTAGCAGGGCCAGATACGCAGTATTTT.

The chain links TRBV18 to TRBJ1-1; D is unclear. The V gene's germline CDR1 is KGHSH and CDR2 LQKENI. CDR3 length: 18 residues. Trimming cost V 1 base and J 2 bases, with 20 bases left between them. The CDR3 loop is CASSPLRRSLLGNTEAFF. As DNA, the CDR3 is TGTGCCAGCTCACCACTTCGAAGAAGTCTCCTGGGCAACACTGAAGCTTTCTTT.

The CDR3 loop is CASSLRGGLNSPLHF. In DNA form, the CDR3 reads TGTGCCAGCAGCTTAAGGGGCGGCTTGAATTCACCCCTCCACTTT. The gene calls are TRBV5-8 and TRBJ1-6; D is possibly TRBD1 (5 bases). CDR1 SGHTS and CDR2 YDEGEE come from the germline V gene. The CDR3 runs 15 residues. V was clipped by 2 bases and J by 7 bases, with 13 bases between them.

The CDR3 spells CASSRLRGFTGELFF. As DNA, the CDR3 is TGTGCCAGCAGCCGGCTACGGGGGTTCACCGGGGAGCTGTTTTTT. This chain joins TRBV27 and TRBJ2-2; D is perhaps TRBD2 (6 bases). Trimming removed 6 bases from V and 4 bases from J, with 15 bases in between. The germline gives CDR1 MNHEY, CDR2 SMNVEV (reference sequence). The CDR3 has 15 residues.

The chain couples TRBV7-9 to TRBJ2-5, with 8 bases matching TRBD1. Germline trimming cut 3 bases from V and 3 bases from J; bases unmatched to any gene: 3. CDR3 length equals 14 residues. The germline CDR1 and CDR2 sequences are SEHNR and FQNEAQ (reference sequence). In DNA, the CDR3 is TGTGCCAGCAGCTTGGGACAGGTGGAAGAGACCCAGTACTTC. As protein: CASSLGQVEETQYF.

The CDR3 DNA reads TGTGCCAGCAGTTCCGCGGGTGTAGAGGTTACGCAGTATTTT. Amino acid sequence: CASSSAGVEVTQYF. The chain is built from TRBV28 and TRBJ2-3, with a tentative D call TRBD2 (5 bases). V lost 4 bases and J lost 8, with 16 bases in between. The CDR3 loop spans 14 amino acids. The V gene's germline CDR1 is MDHEN and CDR2 SYDVKM.

The V call is TRBV27, the J call TRBJ1-4, with D perhaps TRBD1 (5 bases). Germline CDR1 reads MNHEY; CDR2 reads SMNVEV (reference sequence). V was trimmed by 3 bases and J by 8 bases, leaving 13 bases between them. The CDR3 length is 14 residues. The chain's CDR3 is CASSFSGKSEKLFF. The CDR3 bases are TGTGCCAGCAGTTTCTCAGGGAAATCGGAAAAACTGTTTTTT.

The rearrangement links TRBV7-2 to TRBJ1-5; 9 nucleotides line up with TRBD1. Germline CDR1 and CDR2: SGHTA and FQGNSA. This CDR3 has 15 amino acids. The V segment lost 5 bases and the J segment 6 bases; nucleotides outside the gene matches: 8. CDR3: CASSPRTGVGQPQHF. The CDR3 region has the DNA TGTGCCAGCAGCCCCCGGACAGGGGTAGGTCAGCCCCAGCATTTT.